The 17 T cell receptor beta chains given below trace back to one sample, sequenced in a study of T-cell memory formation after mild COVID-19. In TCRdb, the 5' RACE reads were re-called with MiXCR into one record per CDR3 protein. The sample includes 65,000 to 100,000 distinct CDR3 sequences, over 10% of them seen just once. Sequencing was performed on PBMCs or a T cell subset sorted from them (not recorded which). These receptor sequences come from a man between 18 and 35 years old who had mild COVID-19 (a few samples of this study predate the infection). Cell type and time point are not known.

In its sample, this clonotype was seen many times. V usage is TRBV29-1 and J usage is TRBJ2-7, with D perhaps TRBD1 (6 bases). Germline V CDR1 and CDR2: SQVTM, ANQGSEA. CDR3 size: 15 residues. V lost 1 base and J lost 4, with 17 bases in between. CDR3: CSVEGVPGHSYEQYF. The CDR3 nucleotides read TGCAGCGTTGAAGGCGTTCCGGGACACAGTTACGAGCAGTACTTC.

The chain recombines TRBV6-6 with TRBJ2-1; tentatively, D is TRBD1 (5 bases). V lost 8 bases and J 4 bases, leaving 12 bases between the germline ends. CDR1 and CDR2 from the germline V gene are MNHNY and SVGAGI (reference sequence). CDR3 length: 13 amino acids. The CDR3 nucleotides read TGTGCCAGCGAGGCAGGGCCGTACAATGAGCAGTTCTTC. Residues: CASEAGPYNEQFF.

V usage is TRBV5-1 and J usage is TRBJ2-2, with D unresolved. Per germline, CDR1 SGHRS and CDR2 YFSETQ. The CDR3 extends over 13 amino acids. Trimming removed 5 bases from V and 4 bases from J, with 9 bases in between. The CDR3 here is CASRGLGTGELFF. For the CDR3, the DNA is TGCGCCAGCAGGGGCTTAGGCACCGGGGAGCTGTTTTTT.

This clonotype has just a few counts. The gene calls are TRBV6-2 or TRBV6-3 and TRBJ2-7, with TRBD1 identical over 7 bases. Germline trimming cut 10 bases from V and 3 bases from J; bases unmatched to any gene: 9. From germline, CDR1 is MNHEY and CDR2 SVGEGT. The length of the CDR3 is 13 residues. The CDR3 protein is CAISTGMGYEQYF. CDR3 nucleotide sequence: TGTGCCATCTCGACAGGGATGGGCTACGAGCAGTACTTC.

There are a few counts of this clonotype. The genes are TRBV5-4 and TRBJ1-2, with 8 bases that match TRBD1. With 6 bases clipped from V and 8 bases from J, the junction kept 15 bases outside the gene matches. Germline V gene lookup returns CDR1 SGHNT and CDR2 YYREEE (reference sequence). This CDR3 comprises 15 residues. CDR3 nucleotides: TGTGCCAGCAATCCGGACAGGGCCCTCTTCGGGGGCTACACCTTC. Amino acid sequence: CASNPDRALFGGYTF.

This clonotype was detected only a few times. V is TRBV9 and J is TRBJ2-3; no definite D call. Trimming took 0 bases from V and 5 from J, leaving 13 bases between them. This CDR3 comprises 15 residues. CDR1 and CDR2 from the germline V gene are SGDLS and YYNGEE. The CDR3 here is CASSVDTRPQDTQYF. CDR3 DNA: TGTGCCAGCAGCGTAGATACCCGACCCCAAGATACGCAGTATTTT.

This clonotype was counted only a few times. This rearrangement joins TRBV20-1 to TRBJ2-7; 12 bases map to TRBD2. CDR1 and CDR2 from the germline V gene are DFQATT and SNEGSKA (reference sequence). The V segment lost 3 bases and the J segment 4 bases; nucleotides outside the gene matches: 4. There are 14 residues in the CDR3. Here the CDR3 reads CSASLAGGRYEQYV. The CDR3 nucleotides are TGCAGTGCTAGTCTAGCGGGGGGGCGATACGAGCAGTACGTC.

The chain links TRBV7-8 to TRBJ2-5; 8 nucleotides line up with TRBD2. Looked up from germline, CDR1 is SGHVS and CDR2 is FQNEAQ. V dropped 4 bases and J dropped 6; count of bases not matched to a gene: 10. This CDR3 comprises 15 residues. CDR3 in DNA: TGTGCCAGCAGCTCCCTAGGCCGGGGGGGAAAGACCCAGTACTTC. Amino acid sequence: CASSSLGRGGKTQYF.

For the CDR3, the DNA is TGTGCCAGCAGTCCGCTTGGCAGCTACGAGCAGTACTTC. Amino acid sequence: CASSPLGSYEQYF. The chain combines TRBV6-1 with TRBJ2-7, with D unclear. The CDR3 consists of 13 residues. Germline loops: CDR1 MNHNS, CDR2 SASEGT. Trimming shortened V by 5 bases and J by 3 bases, and 11 bases separated the two germline ends.

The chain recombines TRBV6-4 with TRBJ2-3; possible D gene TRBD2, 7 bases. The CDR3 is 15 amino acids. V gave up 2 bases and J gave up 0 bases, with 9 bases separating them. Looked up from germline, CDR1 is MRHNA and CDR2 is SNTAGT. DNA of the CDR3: TGTGCCAGCAGTGACGGGGGGGCTAGCACAGATACGCAGTATTTT. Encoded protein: CASSDGGASTDTQYF.

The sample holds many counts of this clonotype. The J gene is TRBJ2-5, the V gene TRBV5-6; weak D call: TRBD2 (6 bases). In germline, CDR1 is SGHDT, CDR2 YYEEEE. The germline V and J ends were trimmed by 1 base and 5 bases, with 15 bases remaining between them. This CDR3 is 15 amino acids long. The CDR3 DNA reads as TGTGCCAGCAGCTTGAAGGACGGGGAGGTCGAGACCCAGTACTTC. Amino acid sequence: CASSLKDGEVETQYF.

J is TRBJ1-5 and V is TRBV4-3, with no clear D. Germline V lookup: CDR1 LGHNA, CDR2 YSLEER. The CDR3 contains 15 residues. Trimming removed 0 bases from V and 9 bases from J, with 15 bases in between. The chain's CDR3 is CASSQDRQALGPQHF. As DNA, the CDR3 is TGCGCCAGCAGCCAAGATAGGCAGGCCCTTGGGCCCCAGCATTTT.

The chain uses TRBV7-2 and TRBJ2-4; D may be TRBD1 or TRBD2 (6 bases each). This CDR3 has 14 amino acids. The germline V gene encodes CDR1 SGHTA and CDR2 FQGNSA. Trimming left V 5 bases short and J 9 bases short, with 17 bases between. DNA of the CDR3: TGTGCCAGCAGCCCGAGCAGAGGGGGGTCCATTCAGTACTTC. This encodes CASSPSRGGSIQYF.

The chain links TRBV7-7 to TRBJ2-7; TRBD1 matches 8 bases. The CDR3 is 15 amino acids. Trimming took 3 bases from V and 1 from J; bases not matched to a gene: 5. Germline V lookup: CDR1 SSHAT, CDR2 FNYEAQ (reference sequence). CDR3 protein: CASSFGQGTSYEQYF. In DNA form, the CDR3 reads TGTGCCAGCAGCTTCGGACAGGGCACATCCTACGAGCAGTACTTC.

CDR3 sequence: CASSQEWMRSANTGELFF. CDR3 DNA: TGCGCCAGCAGCCAAGAATGGATGCGGTCGGCGAACACCGGGGAGCTGTTTTTT. The chain recombines TRBV4-3 with TRBJ2-2, with unresolved D. Between the trimmed V and J ends, which lost 0 bases and 0 bases, there was a span of 14 bases. Germline assignment: CDR1 LGHNA and CDR2 YSLEER. The CDR3 consists of 18 residues.

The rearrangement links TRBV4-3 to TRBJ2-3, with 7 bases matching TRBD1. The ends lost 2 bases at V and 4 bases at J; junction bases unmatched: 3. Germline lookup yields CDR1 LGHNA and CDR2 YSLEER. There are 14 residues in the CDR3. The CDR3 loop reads CASSQQDRSDTQYF. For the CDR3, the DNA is TGCGCCAGCAGCCAACAGGACAGGTCAGATACGCAGTATTTT.

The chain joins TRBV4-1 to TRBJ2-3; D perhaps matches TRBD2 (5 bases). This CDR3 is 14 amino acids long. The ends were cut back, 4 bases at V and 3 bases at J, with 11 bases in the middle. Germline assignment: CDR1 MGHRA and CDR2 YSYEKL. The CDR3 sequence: CASSLRRGTDTQYF. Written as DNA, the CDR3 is TGCGCCAGCAGCCTCCGACGGGGAACAGATACGCAGTATTTT.